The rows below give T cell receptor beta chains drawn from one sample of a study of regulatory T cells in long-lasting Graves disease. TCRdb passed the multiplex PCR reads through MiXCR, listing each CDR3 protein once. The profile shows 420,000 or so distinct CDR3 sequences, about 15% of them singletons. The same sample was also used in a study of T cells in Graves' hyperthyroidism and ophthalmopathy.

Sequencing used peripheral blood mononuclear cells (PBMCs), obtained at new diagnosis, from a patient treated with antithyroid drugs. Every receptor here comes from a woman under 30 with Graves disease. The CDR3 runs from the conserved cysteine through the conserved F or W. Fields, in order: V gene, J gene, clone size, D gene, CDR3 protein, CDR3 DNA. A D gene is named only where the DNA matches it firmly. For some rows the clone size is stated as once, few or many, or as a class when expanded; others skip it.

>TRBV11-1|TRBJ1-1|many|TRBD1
CASSPRTGNPNTEAFF
TGTGCCAGCAGCCCGAGGACAGGGAACCCGAACACTGAAGCTTTCTTT
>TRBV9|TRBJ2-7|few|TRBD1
CASSAHRGDEQYF
TGTGCCAGCAGCGCACACAGGGGAGACGAGCAGTACTTC
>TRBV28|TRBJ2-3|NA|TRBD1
CASNRRDRGTDTQYF
TGTGCCAGCAATCGCCGGGACAGGGGGACAGATACGCAGTATTTT
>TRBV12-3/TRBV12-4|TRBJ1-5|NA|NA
CASSFERRGQPQHF
TGTGCCAGCAGTTTTGAGCGGAGAGGCCAGCCCCAGCATTTT
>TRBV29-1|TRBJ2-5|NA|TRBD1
CSVEKGQGASRETQYF
TGCAGCGTTGAAAAGGGACAGGGGGCATCCCGTGAGACCCAGTACTTC
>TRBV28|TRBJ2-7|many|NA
CASRRGLTYEQYF
TGTGCCAGCAGGAGAGGGTTAACCTACGAGCAGTACTTC
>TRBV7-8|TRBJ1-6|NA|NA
CASSLASSYGSPLHF
TGTGCCAGCAGCTTAGCATCCAGCTACGGTTCACCCCTCCACTTT
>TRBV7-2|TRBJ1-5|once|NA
CASSLVPGKDQPQHF
TGTGCCAGCAGCTTAGTCCCGGGCAAAGATCAGCCCCAGCATTTT
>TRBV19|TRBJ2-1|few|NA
CASSIGFSGRFF
TGTGCCAGTAGTATCGGCTTTTCTGGCAGGTTCTTC
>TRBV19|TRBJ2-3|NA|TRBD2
CASSYRLAGVADTQYF
TGTGCCAGTAGTTACCGACTAGCGGGAGTGGCAGATACGCAGTATTTT
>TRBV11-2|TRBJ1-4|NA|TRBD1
CASSLAPTGQGEKLFF
TGTGCCAGCAGCTTAGCCCCGACAGGGCAAGGCGAAAAACTGTTTTTT
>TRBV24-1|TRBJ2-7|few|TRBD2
CATSEGGRAYEQYF
TGTGCCACCAGTGAGGGCGGGAGGGCCTACGAGCAGTACTTC
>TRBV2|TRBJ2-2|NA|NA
CASSEGAQVRELFF
TGTGCCAGCAGTGAAGGGGCCCAGGTTCGGGAGCTGTTTTTT
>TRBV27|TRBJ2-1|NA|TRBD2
CASSSQRDSYNEQFF
TGTGCCAGCAGTTCGCAGCGGGACTCCTACAATGAGCAGTTCTTC
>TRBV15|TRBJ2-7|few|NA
CATSRDHEQYF
TGTGCCACCAGCAGAGATCACGAGCAGTACTTC
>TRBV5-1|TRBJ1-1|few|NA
CASGGFGTEAFF
TGCGCCAGCGGTGGCTTCGGGACTGAAGCTTTCTTT
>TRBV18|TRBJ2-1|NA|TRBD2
CASLGLAGGEQFF
TGTGCCAGCTTGGGACTAGCGGGAGGTGAGCAGTTCTTC
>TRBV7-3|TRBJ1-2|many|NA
CASNRFWGYGYTF
TGTGCCAGCAACCGATTCTGGGGCTATGGCTACACCTTC
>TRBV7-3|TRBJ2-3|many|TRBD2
CASSLNTGGRGTDTQYF
TGTGCCAGCAGCTTAAATACTGGCGGGAGGGGCACAGATACGCAGTATTTT
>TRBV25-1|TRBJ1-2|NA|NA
CASSDFRTNYGYTF
TGTGCCAGCAGTGATTTTAGGACAAACTATGGCTACACCTTC
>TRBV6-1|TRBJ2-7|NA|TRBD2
CASKERTSGAYF
TGTGCCAGCAAAGAAAGGACTAGCGGGGCTTACTTC
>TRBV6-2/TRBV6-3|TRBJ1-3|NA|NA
CASSESVPGNTIYF
TGTGCCAGCAGTGAAAGTGTGCCTGGAAACACCATATATTTT
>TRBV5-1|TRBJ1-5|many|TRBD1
CASSRSPGQGLNQPQHF
TGCGCCAGCAGCAGGAGCCCGGGACAGGGCCTCAATCAGCCCCAGCATTTT
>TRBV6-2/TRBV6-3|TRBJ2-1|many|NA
CASSTWTGSGTYNEQFF
TGTGCCAGCAGTACCTGGACAGGGAGCGGGACCTACAATGAGCAGTTCTTC
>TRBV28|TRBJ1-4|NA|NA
CASGVPAGEKLFF
TGTGCCAGCGGGGTGCCAGCCGGAGAAAAACTGTTTTTT
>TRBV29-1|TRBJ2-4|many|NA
CSVRTGLAKNIQYF
TGCAGCGTCAGGACCGGACTAGCCAAAAACATTCAGTACTTC
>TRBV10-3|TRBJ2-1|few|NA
CAISGNSLDEQFF
TGTGCCATCAGTGGTAACTCGCTAGATGAGCAGTTCTTC
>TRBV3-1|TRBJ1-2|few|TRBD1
CASNRQGESGYTF
TGTGCCAGCAACAGACAGGGTGAGTCTGGCTACACCTTC
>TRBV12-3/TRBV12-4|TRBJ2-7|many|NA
CASSAGPARQQYF
TGTGCCAGCAGTGCTGGACCTGCGAGGCAGCAGTACTTC
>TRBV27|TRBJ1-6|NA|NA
CASSLGLGNSPLHF
TGTGCCAGCAGTTTAGGGCTAGGCAATTCACCCCTCCACTTT
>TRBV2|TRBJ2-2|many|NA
CASSGDSPERAGELFF
TGTGCCAGCAGTGGGGACTCCCCAGAAAGGGCCGGGGAGCTGTTTTTT
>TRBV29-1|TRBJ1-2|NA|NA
CSGGTSGIQGYTF
TGCAGCGGGGGGACCTCAGGGATACAAGGCTACACCTTC
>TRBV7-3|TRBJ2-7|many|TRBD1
CASSLGTGGEAYEQYF
TGTGCCAGCAGCTTAGGGACAGGGGGCGAAGCCTACGAGCAGTACTTC
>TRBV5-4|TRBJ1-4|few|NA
CASSPGQRATNEKLFF
TGTGCCAGCAGCCCAGGACAGCGGGCAACTAATGAAAAACTGTTTTTT
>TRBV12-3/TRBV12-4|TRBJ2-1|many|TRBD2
CASRLAGGKDNEQFF
TGTGCCAGTAGACTAGCGGGAGGCAAAGACAATGAGCAGTTCTTC
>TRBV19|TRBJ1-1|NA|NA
CASSFSGVTEAFF
TGTGCCAGTAGTTTTTCAGGTGTCACTGAAGCTTTCTTT
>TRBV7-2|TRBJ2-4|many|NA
CASSYVSGRGKNIQYF
TGTGCCAGCAGCTACGTTAGTGGGAGAGGCAAAAACATTCAGTACTTC
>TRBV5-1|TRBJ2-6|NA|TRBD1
CASRLHQGAGANVLTF
TGCGCCAGCAGATTACATCAGGGGGCTGGGGCCAACGTCCTGACTTTC
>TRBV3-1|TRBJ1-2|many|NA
CASRGTNYGYTF
TGTGCCAGCAGAGGGACCAACTATGGCTACACCTTC
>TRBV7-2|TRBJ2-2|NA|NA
CASSLGDRSGELFF
TGTGCCAGCAGCTTAGGAGACAGGAGCGGGGAGCTGTTTTTT
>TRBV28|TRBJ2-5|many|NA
CASSTSLKASHKETQYF
TGTGCCAGCAGTACCAGTCTCAAGGCTTCCCACAAAGAGACCCAGTACTTC
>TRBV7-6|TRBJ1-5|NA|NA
CASSPDMRVEPQHF
TGTGCCAGCAGCCCAGATATGAGAGTGGAGCCCCAGCATTTT
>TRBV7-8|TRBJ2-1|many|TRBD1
CASSSMGGQGSPIRPLGEQFF
TGTGCCAGCAGCTCCATGGGGGGACAGGGAAGCCCGATACGCCCTCTGGGTGAGCAGTTCTTC
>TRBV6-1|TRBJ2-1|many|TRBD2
CASSLIAGGYNEQFF
TGTGCCAGCAGTCTTATAGCGGGAGGGTACAATGAGCAGTTCTTC
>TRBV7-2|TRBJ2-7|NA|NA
CASSTGFSGQIYEQYF
TGTGCCAGCAGCACAGGTTTCAGCGGACAAATCTACGAGCAGTACTTC
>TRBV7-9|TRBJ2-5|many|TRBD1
CASSNTGPTGDQETQYF
TGTGCCAGCAGCAACACGGGCCCGACAGGGGACCAAGAGACCCAGTACTTC
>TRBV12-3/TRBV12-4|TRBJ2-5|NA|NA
CASSFIQETQYF
TGTGCCAGCAGTTTTATCCAAGAGACCCAGTACTTC
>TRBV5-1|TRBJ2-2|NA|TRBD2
CASSASSGRNTGELFF
TGCGCCAGCAGCGCTTCTAGCGGGAGGAACACCGGGGAGCTGTTTTTT
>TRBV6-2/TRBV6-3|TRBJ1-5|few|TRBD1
CASKRQGDQPQHF
TGTGCCAGCAAAAGACAGGGTGATCAGCCCCAGCATTTT
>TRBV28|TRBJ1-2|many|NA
CASSVYNYGYTF
TGTGCCAGCAGTGTCTATAACTATGGCTACACCTTC
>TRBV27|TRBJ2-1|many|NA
CASRDRMASYNEQFF
TGTGCCAGCAGAGATCGAATGGCGTCTTACAATGAGCAGTTCTTC
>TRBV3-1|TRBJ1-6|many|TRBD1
CASSHRGSPLHF
TGTGCCAGCAGTCACAGGGGCTCACCCCTCCACTTT
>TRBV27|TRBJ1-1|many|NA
CASSTPGPQAGAFF
TGTGCCAGCAGTACCCCGGGCCCCCAGGCGGGAGCTTTCTTT
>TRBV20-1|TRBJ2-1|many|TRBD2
CSARDLMALAGAYNEQFF
TGCAGTGCTAGAGATCTTATGGCCCTAGCGGGAGCCTACAATGAGCAGTTCTTC
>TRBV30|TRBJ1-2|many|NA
CAWSEDSNYGYTF
TGTGCCTGGAGTGAGGACAGCAACTATGGCTACACCTTC
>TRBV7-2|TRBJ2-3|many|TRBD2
CASSFSSGTDTQYF
TGTGCCAGCAGCTTTAGTAGCGGGACAGATACGCAGTATTTT
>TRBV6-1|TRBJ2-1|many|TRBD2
CASNKAGLAVDEQFF
TGTGCCAGCAACAAGGCGGGACTAGCGGTGGATGAGCAGTTCTTC
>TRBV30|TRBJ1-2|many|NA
CAWGGRSYGYTF
TGTGCCTGGGGGGGCCGCAGCTATGGCTACACCTTC
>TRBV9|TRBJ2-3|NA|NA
CASSVYGKDTQYF
TGTGCCAGCAGCGTCTATGGGAAAGATACGCAGTATTTT
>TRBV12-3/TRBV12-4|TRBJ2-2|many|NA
CASPTGSNTGELFF
TGTGCCAGTCCTACAGGATCGAACACCGGGGAGCTGTTTTTT